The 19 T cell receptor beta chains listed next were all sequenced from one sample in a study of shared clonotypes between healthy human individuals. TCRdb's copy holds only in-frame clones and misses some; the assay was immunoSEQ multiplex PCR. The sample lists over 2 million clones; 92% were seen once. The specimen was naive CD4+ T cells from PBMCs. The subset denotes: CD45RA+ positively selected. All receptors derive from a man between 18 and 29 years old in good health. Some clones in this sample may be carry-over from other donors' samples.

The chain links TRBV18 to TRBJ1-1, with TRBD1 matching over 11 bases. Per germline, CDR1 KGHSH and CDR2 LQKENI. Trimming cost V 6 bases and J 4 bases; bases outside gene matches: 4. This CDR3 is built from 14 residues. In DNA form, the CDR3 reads TGTGCCAGCTCGGGGGACAGGGGGATCACTGAAGCTTTCTTT. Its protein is CASSGDRGITEAFF.

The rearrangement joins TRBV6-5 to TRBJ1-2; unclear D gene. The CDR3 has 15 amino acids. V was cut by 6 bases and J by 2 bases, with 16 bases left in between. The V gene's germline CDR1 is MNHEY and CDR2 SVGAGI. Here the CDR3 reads CASSPHTRGNYGYTF. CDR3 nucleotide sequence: TGTGCCAGCAGCCCCCACACTCGGGGAAACTATGGCTACACCTTC.

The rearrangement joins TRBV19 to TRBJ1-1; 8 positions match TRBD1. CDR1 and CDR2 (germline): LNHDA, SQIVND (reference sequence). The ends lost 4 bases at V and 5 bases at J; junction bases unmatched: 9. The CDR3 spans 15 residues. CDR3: CASSTGGAIRTEAFF. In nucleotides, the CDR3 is TGTGCCAGTAGTACAGGGGGCGCGATACGGACTGAAGCTTTCTTT.

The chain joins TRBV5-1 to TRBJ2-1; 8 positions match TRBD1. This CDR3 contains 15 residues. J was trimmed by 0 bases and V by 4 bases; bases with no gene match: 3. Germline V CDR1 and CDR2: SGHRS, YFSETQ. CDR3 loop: CASSQGASSYNEQFF. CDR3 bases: TGCGCCAGCAGCCAGGGGGCCTCCTCCTACAATGAGCAGTTCTTC.

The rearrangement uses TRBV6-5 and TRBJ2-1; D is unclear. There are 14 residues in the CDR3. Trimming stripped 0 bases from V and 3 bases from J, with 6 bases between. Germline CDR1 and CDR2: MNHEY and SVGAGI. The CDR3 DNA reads TGTGCCAGCAGTTACTCTCCACTCTACAATGAGCAGTTCTTC. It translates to CASSYSPLYNEQFF.

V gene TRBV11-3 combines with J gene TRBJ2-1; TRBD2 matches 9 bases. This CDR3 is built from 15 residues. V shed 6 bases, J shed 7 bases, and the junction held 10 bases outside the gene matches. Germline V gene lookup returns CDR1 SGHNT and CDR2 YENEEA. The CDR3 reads CASSRSGSLGNEQFF. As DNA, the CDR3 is TGTGCCAGCAGTCGTAGCGGGAGCTTGGGAAATGAGCAGTTCTTC.

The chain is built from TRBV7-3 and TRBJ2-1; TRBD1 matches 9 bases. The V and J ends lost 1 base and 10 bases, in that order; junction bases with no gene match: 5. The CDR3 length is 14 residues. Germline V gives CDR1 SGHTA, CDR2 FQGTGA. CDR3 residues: CASSLIGTGLEQFF. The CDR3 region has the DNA TGTGCCAGCAGCTTAATTGGGACAGGGTTAGAGCAGTTCTTC.

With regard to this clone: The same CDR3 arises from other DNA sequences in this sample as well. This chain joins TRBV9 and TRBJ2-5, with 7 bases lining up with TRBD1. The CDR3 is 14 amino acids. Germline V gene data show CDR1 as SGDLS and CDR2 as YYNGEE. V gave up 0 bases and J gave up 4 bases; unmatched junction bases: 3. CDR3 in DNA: TGTGCCAGCAGCGTAGAGGGGGCTGGAGAGACCCAGTACTTC. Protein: CASSVEGAGETQYF.

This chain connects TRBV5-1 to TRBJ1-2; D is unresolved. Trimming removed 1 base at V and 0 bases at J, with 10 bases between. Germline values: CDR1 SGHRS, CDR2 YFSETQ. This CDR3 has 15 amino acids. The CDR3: CASSLWEPANYGYTF. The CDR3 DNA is TGCGCCAGCAGCTTGTGGGAACCAGCTAACTATGGCTACACCTTC.

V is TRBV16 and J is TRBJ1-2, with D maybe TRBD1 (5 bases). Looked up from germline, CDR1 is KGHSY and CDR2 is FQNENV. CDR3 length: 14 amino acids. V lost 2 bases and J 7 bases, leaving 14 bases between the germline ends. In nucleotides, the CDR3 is TGTGCCAGCAGCCAACAGGGCCCCCCCTCTGGCTACACCTTC. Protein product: CASSQQGPPSGYTF.

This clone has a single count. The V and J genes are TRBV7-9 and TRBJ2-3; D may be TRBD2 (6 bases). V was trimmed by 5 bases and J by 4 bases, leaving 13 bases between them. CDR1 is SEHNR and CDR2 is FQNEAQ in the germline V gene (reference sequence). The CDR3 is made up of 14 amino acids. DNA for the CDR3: TGTGCCAGCAGCGGAAATGGGGGGTCAGATACGCAGTATTTT. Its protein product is CASSGNGGSDTQYF.

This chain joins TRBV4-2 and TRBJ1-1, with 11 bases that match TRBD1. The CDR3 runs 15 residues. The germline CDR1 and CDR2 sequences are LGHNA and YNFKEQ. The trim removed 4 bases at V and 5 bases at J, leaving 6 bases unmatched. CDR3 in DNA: TGTGCCAGCAGCCGCGGGACAGGGGGTCGTACTGAAGCTTTCTTT. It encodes CASSRGTGGRTEAFF.

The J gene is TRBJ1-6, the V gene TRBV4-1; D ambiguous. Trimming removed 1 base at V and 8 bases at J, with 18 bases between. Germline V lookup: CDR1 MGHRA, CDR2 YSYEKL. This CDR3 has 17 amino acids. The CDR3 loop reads CASSQGRHILLDSPLHF. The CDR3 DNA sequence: TGCGCCAGCAGCCAAGGTAGACACATCTTACTTGATTCACCCCTCCACTTT.

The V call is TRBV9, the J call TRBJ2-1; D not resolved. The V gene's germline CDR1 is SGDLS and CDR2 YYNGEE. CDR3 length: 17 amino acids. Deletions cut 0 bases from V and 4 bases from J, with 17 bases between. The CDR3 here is CASSVEAARADYNEQFF. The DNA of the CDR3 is TGTGCCAGCAGCGTAGAAGCAGCCCGGGCAGATTACAATGAGCAGTTCTTC.

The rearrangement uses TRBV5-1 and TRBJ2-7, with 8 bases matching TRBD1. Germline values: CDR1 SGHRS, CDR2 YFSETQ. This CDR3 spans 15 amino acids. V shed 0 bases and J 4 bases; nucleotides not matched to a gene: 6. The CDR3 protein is CASSLEAGGRYEQYF. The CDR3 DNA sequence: TGCGCCAGCAGCTTGGAGGCAGGGGGCCGGTACGAGCAGTACTTC. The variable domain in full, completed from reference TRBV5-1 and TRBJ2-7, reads KAGVTQTPRYLIKTRGQQVTLSCSPISGHRSVSWYQQTPGQGLQFLFEYFSETQRNKGNFPGRFSGRQFSNSRSEMNVSTLELGDSALYLCASSLEAGGRYEQYFGPGTRLTVT.

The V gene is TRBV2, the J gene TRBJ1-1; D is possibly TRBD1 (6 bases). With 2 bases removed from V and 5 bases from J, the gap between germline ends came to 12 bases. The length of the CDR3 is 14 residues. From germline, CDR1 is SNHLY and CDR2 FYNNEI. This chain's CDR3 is CASSENRAGTEAFF. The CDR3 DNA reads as TGTGCCAGCAGTGAAAACAGGGCTGGGACTGAAGCTTTCTTT. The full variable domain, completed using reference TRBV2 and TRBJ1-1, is EPEVTQTPSHQVTQMGQEVILRCVPISNHLYFYWYRQILGQKVEFLVSFYNNEISEKSEIFDDQFSVERPDGSNFTLKIRSTKLEDSAMYFCASSENRAGTEAFFGQGTRLTVV.

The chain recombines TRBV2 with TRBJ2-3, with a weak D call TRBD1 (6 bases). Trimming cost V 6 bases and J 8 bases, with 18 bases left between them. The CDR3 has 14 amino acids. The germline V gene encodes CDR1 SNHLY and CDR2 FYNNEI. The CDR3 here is CASSGQSREATQYF. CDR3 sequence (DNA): TGTGCCAGCAGCGGACAGAGCCGAGAGGCTACGCAGTATTTT. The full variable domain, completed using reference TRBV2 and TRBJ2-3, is EPEVTQTPSHQVTQMGQEVILRCVPISNHLYFYWYRQILGQKVEFLVSFYNNEISEKSEIFDDQFSVERPDGSNFTLKIRSTKLEDSAMYFCASSGQSREATQYFGPGTRLTVL.

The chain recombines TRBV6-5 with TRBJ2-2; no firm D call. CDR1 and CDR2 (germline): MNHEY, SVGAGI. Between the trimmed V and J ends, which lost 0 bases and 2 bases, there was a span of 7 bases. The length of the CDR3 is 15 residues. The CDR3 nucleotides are TGTGCCAGCAGTTACTCTCTCACAAACACCGGGGAGCTGTTTTTT. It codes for CASSYSLTNTGELFF.

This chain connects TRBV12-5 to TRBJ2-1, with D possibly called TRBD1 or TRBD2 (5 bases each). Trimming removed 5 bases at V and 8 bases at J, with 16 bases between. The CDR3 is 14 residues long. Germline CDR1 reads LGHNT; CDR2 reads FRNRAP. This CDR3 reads CASGPRGLGHEQFF. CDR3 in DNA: TGTGCTAGTGGTCCTCGGGGCCTTGGACATGAGCAGTTCTTC.